The next 13 T cell receptor beta chains were all read from a single sample in a study of OX40 agonist ivuxolimab in advanced cancers. Clones were sequenced by immunoSEQ multiplex PCR, and TCRdb holds only the in-frame ones, with some missing. The data show tens of thousands of clones, with roughly nine tenths seen just once and roughly an eighth held by the top ten. The sample consisted of CD4+ or CD8+ T cells sorted from blood, taken in a trial of the OX40 agonist ivuxolimab. The receptors were gathered from an adult with an advanced solid tumor such as melanoma, head and neck, liver or kidney cancer.

The V call is TRBV6-6, the J call TRBJ2-1, with D perhaps matching TRBD1 or TRBD2 (5 bases each). V was cut by 5 bases and J by 4 bases, with 9 bases left in between. CDR3 length: 13 residues. Per germline, CDR1 MNHNY and CDR2 SVGAGI (reference sequence). The CDR3 reads CASSEGPYNEQFF. The CDR3 DNA follows: TGTGCCAGCAGTGAGGGGCCTTACAATGAGCAGTTCTTC.

The chain carries TRBV9 and TRBJ1-1; D perhaps matches TRBD1 (5 bases). The CDR3 has 15 residues. Deletions cut 4 bases from V and 4 bases from J, with 17 bases between. Looked up from germline, CDR1 is SGDLS and CDR2 is YYNGEE. CDR3 DNA sequence: TGTGCCAGCAGCCCGAGTGGTCCTAGGGGCACTGAAGCTTTCTTT. This sequence encodes CASSPSGPRGTEAFF.

This chain links TRBV13 with TRBJ2-5; D is tentatively TRBD1 or TRBD2 (5 bases each). The CDR3 contains 17 residues. CDR1 PRHDT and CDR2 FYEKMQ come from the germline V gene (reference sequence). Trimming stripped 5 bases from V and 4 bases from J, with 23 bases between. CDR3 nucleotide sequence: TGTGCCAGCAGCCATAGAAGCCCGGGACCGAACACAGAGACCCAGTACTTC. Translation: CASSHRSPGPNTETQYF.

The V call is TRBV27, the J call TRBJ2-1; D tentatively reads TRBD1 or TRBD2 (5 bases each). Trimming took off 6 bases at V and 4 bases at J, with 13 bases between the two ends. From germline, CDR1 is MNHEY and CDR2 SMNVEV (reference sequence). The CDR3 loop spans 14 amino acids. The CDR3: CASSILGEYNEQFF. Here the CDR3 DNA reads TGTGCCAGCAGCATCCTGGGGGAGTACAATGAGCAGTTCTTC.

The rearrangement links TRBV11-2 to TRBJ1-1; D call uncertain. V lost 0 bases to trimming and J lost 4 bases, with 12 bases between them. This CDR3 is built from 15 residues. CDR1 is SGHAT and CDR2 is FQNNGV in the germline V gene. The CDR3 here is CASSLDDPEATEAFF. CDR3 coding DNA: TGTGCCAGCAGCTTAGATGACCCAGAGGCCACTGAAGCTTTCTTT.

This chain uses TRBV12-5 with TRBJ2-3; D unclear. V lost 5 bases and J lost 6, with 6 bases in between. The germline CDR1 and CDR2 sequences are LGHNT and FRNRAP. The CDR3 spans 11 residues. CDR3 loop: CASGPGDTQYF. The CDR3 DNA reads as TGTGCTAGTGGTCCCGGGGATACGCAGTATTTT.

The J gene is TRBJ2-7, the V gene TRBV7-9, with a tentative D call TRBD2 (6 bases). Trimming removed 5 bases from V and 2 bases from J, with 10 bases in between. This CDR3 is built from 13 residues. CDR1 SEHNR and CDR2 FQNEAQ come from the germline V gene (reference sequence). The CDR3 region is CASSPRTTYEQYF. DNA for the CDR3: TGTGCCAGCAGCCCTCGGACTACCTACGAGCAGTACTTC.

The V call is TRBV10-3, the J call TRBJ1-1, with D uncertain. The ends were cut back, 2 bases at V and 8 bases at J, with 12 bases in the middle. This CDR3 has 13 amino acids. Per the germline V gene, CDR1 is ENHRY and CDR2 is SYGVKD. CDR3 DNA: TGTGCCATCAGTGAGCAACGGGAGTTAGAAGCTTTCTTT. This gives the protein CAISEQRELEAFF.

The chain joins TRBV7-3 to TRBJ2-1, with D hard to call. This CDR3 has 17 amino acids. The germline V gene has CDR1 SGHTA and CDR2 FQGTGA. Trimming pared 1 base from V and 2 bases from J, leaving 15 bases between. CDR3 in amino acids: CASSLMTHPNPYNEQFF. The CDR3 coding sequence is TGTGCCAGCAGCTTAATGACCCATCCCAATCCCTACAATGAGCAGTTCTTC.

The chain recombines TRBV28 with TRBJ1-4; 7 nucleotides align to TRBD1. V lost 5 bases and J lost 0; bases outside the gene matches: 6. Looked up from germline, CDR1 is MDHEN and CDR2 is SYDVKM. The CDR3 covers 16 residues. The chain's CDR3 is CASSKYRGATNEKLFF. CDR3 bases: TGTGCCAGCAGTAAATACAGGGGTGCAACTAATGAAAAACTGTTTTTT.

The chain combines TRBV1 with TRBJ2-3; TRBD1 is the table's D call and was not checked against the DNA. TRBV1 is a pseudogene segment. CDR3 length: 18 amino acids. This CDR3 is CTSKIAQGPSLSTDTQYF. The CDR3 coding sequence is TGCACCAGCAAAATCGCACAGGGGCCCTCGCTAAGCACAGATACGCAGTATTTT.

The chain is built from TRBV21-1 and TRBJ1-1. TRBV21-1 is tagged as a pseudogene. The CDR3 extends over 19 amino acids. The CDR3 nucleotides are TGTGCCAGCAGCAAAGCGCTCTTTCGGGTGGGCCCATGGCCCACTGAAGCTTTCTTT. Translating it yields CASSKALFRVGPWPTEAFF.

This chain joins TRBV4-1 and TRBJ1-5; no clear D gene. With 1 base removed from V and 6 bases from J, the gap between germline ends came to 10 bases. From germline, CDR1 is MGHRA and CDR2 YSYEKL. The CDR3 spans 14 residues. This CDR3 is CASSQGESIQPQHF. CDR3 nucleotides: TGCGCCAGCAGCCAAGGGGAATCGATTCAGCCCCAGCATTTT.